A single sample is the source of the 29 T cell receptor beta chains below, sequenced in a study of beta chain features in type 1 diabetes. General study results and limits: There was a moderate but significant shortening of TCRB CDR3s in all four CD4+ subsets of Type 1 diabetes patients.

Expressed TCRB transcripts got sequenced, as all isolated RNA was reverse transcribed. Profiling relied on immunoSEQ multiplex PCR, and the TCRdb table lists in-frame clones only, not all of them. In the table there are fewer than 110,000 clones, over 25% of which are singletons. No antigen has been identified for these receptors. The sequencing input was central memory CD4+ T cells from blood. The receptors stem from a woman in her late teens or twenties with type 1 diabetes.

The chain couples TRBV9 to TRBJ2-3; D unresolved. Germline CDR1 and CDR2: SGDLS and YYNGEE. This CDR3 spans 13 amino acids. V was trimmed by 0 bases and J by 1 base, leaving 3 bases between them. CDR3 sequence reads: CASSVAGTDTQYF. The DNA for the CDR3 is TGTGCCAGCAGCGTAGCAGGCACAGATACGCAGTATTTT.

The chain links TRBV6-1 to TRBJ2-1, with 10 bases that match TRBD2. The CDR3 runs 17 residues. With V trimmed by 2 bases and J by 5 bases, 9 bases remained unmatched. CDR1 is MNHNS and CDR2 is SASEGT in the germline V gene. This chain's CDR3 is CASSENPGLAVNNEQFF. CDR3 in DNA: TGTGCCAGCAGTGAAAATCCCGGACTAGCGGTAAACAATGAGCAGTTCTTC.

The chain joins TRBV2 to TRBJ2-1; tentatively, D is TRBD2 (5 bases). Germline V lookup: CDR1 SNHLY, CDR2 FYNNEI. This CDR3 is built from 11 residues. V gave up 10 bases and J gave up 5 bases, with 9 bases separating them. The CDR3 spells CATDYHNEQFF. The CDR3 nucleotides read TGTGCCACTGACTACCACAATGAGCAGTTCTTC.

J is TRBJ2-7 and V is TRBV29-1; D might be TRBD2 (5 bases). CDR3 size: 11 residues. Trimming pared 4 bases from V and 6 bases from J, leaving 10 bases between. The germline gives CDR1 SQVTM, CDR2 ANQGSEA. The CDR3 reads CSVVRDVEQYF. CDR3 DNA sequence: TGCAGCGTTGTTCGGGATGTCGAGCAGTACTTC.

The CDR3, as DNA: TGTGCCAGCAGCTTGCCCCTTTCCGGCACAGATACGCAGTATTTT. Residues: CASSLPLSGTDTQYF. This chain joins TRBV5-4 and TRBJ2-3; no reliable D call. The CDR3 extends over 15 amino acids. V dropped 1 base and J dropped 1 base, with 10 bases sitting between them. Germline values: CDR1 SGHNT, CDR2 YYREEE (reference sequence).

This clone was counted only a few times. V is TRBV4-3 and J is TRBJ1-2, with a tentative D call TRBD1 (5 bases). CDR3 size: 14 residues. The V gene lost 0 bases and the J gene lost 7 bases, with 12 bases spanning the gap. CDR1 is LGHNA, CDR2 YSLEER, per germline. This CDR3 reads CASSQELLQGGYTF. As DNA, the CDR3 is TGCGCCAGCAGCCAAGAATTGCTGCAGGGTGGCTACACCTTC.

This rearrangement joins TRBV2 to TRBJ2-1; tentative D call: TRBD1 (7 bases). The CDR3 extends over 13 amino acids. Germline CDR1 and CDR2: SNHLY and FYNNEI. V lost 6 bases to trimming and J lost 9 bases, with 15 bases between them. The CDR3 protein is CASRMEGAGEQFF. CDR3 nucleotide sequence: TGTGCCAGCAGGATGGAGGGGGCGGGTGAGCAGTTCTTC.

The gene calls are TRBV6-5 and TRBJ1-2, with 7 bases matching TRBD1. Trimming took 6 bases from V and 4 from J; bases not matched to a gene: 11. Germline V lookup: CDR1 MNHEY, CDR2 SVGAGI. The CDR3 extends over 15 amino acids. CDR3 sequence (DNA): TGTGCCAGCAGCCCACAGGGGATGGTTGTCTATGGCTACACCTTC. It is translated as CASSPQGMVVYGYTF.

The table lists this clone with a few counts. V gene TRBV7-2 combines with J gene TRBJ1-5; D remains ambiguous. The CDR3 is 12 amino acids. CDR1 SGHTA and CDR2 FQGNSA come from the germline V gene. Trimming removed 5 bases from V and 6 bases from J, with 8 bases in between. The CDR3 here is CASSLEGQPQHF. For the CDR3, the DNA is TGTGCCAGCAGCCTGGAGGGTCAGCCCCAGCATTTT.

The sample holds a few counts of this clone. The gene calls are TRBV19 and TRBJ1-5, with 9 positions matching TRBD1. Germline assignment: CDR1 LNHDA and CDR2 SQIVND (reference sequence). V gave up 3 bases and J gave up 3 bases; unmatched junction bases: 9. The CDR3 sequence is 17 residues long. The CDR3 region has the DNA TGTGCCAGTAGTATGGGGACGGGACAGGGCTTCAATCAGCCCCAGCATTTT. Residues: CASSMGTGQGFNQPQHF.

This clone was observed a handful of times. The chain employs TRBV2 and TRBJ1-2, with D perhaps TRBD1 (5 bases). Trimming removed 3 bases at V and 8 bases at J, with 10 bases between. CDR1 SNHLY and CDR2 FYNNEI come from the germline V gene. This CDR3 contains 12 residues. CDR3 bases: TGTGCCAGCAGTGAGAGGACAATGGGCTACACCTTC. It encodes CASSERTMGYTF.

The chain employs TRBV5-4 and TRBJ2-3, with TRBD2 matching 9 bases. Germline loops: CDR1 SGHNT, CDR2 YYREEE (reference sequence). This CDR3 contains 17 residues. Trimming removed 0 bases from V and 2 bases from J; junction bases left unmatched: 7. CDR3 bases: TGTGCCAGCAGCTTGGGAAGCGGCGGGAGGGCCACAGATACGCAGTATTTT. This encodes CASSLGSGGRATDTQYF.

The chain links TRBV6-5 to TRBJ2-5; the match to TRBD2 covers 10 bases. Looked up from germline, CDR1 is MNHEY and CDR2 is SVGAGI. This CDR3 has 16 amino acids. V shed 2 bases and J 5 bases; nucleotides not matched to a gene: 8. The CDR3 loop is CASSYSSGRFGETQYF. The CDR3 coding sequence is TGTGCCAGCAGTTACAGTAGCGGGAGGTTCGGGGAGACCCAGTACTTC.

Only a few counts were recorded for this clone. This chain links TRBV28 with TRBJ2-7; 10 bases align to TRBD1. This CDR3 is built from 17 residues. The J segment lost 0 bases and the V segment lost 5 bases, leaving 10 bases of the junction unmatched. Germline V gene sequence: CDR1 MDHEN, CDR2 SYDVKM. CDR3 sequence: CASSIIPGQGISYEQYF. CDR3 DNA: TGTGCCAGCAGTATTATTCCGGGACAGGGGATCTCCTACGAGCAGTACTTC.

This clone was seen repeatedly, ten times or more. The chain joins TRBV5-1 to TRBJ2-5, with 10 bases matching TRBD1. Germline assignment: CDR1 SGHRS and CDR2 YFSETQ. V dropped 2 bases and J dropped 3; count of bases not matched to a gene: 1. The CDR3 has 14 amino acids. The DNA for the CDR3 is TGCGCCAGCAGCTTCGGGACAGGGGAAGAGACCCAGTACTTC. Translating gives CASSFGTGEETQYF.

The chain carries TRBV10-3 and TRBJ1-5; D might be TRBD1 (6 bases). The CDR3 is made up of 14 amino acids. V lost 3 bases and J 7 bases, leaving 13 bases between the germline ends. CDR1 and CDR2 (germline): ENHRY, SYGVKD. Here the CDR3 reads CAISDQSRGQPQHF. The CDR3, as DNA: TGTGCCATCAGTGACCAATCCAGGGGACAGCCCCAGCATTTT.

This chain links TRBV28 with TRBJ2-5, with D hard to call. Germline assignment: CDR1 MDHEN and CDR2 SYDVKM. This CDR3 is 14 amino acids long. The V and J ends lost 3 bases and 0 bases respectively, with 8 bases between them. The CDR3 reads CASSFMQYQETQYF. CDR3 DNA sequence: TGTGCCAGCAGTTTTATGCAGTACCAAGAGACCCAGTACTTC.

V gene TRBV21-1 combines with J gene TRBJ2-2; the table's D call of TRBD1 was not tested on the DNA. TRBV21-1 is recorded as a pseudogene. This CDR3 spans 17 amino acids. The chain's CDR3 is CASSRPDRCWLTGELFF. The CDR3 nucleotides read TGTGCCAGCAGCAGACCAGACAGATGCTGGTTAACCGGGGAGCTGTTTTTT.

This rearrangement joins TRBV28 to TRBJ2-7; 8 bases are shared with TRBD2. V shed 7 bases and J 7 bases; nucleotides not matched to a gene: 12. CDR1 and CDR2 (germline): MDHEN, SYDVKM. The CDR3 runs to 14 residues. CDR3 sequence (DNA): TGTGCCAGCACTGGAGCGGGAGCAGGTTTAGAGCAGTACTTC. Amino acids: CASTGAGAGLEQYF. The full variable domain, in which reference TRBV28 and TRBJ2-7 provide the parts outside the CDR3, is DVKVTQSSRYLVKRTGEKVFLECVQDMDHENMFWYRQDPGLGLRLIYFSYDVKMKEKGDIPEGYSVSREKKERFSLILESASTNQTSMYLCASTGAGAGLEQYFGPGTRLTVT.

The chain combines TRBV30 with TRBJ2-5, with D perhaps TRBD2 (6 bases). The V and J ends lost 5 bases and 5 bases respectively, with 6 bases between them. The CDR3 covers 10 residues. Germline CDR1 and CDR2: GTSNPN and SVGIG (reference sequence). The CDR3 region is CAWGGETQYF. In DNA form, the CDR3 reads TGTGCCTGGGGGGGGGAGACCCAGTACTTC.

This clone was seen a handful of times. The chain joins TRBV5-4 to TRBJ2-1; TRBD2 is a possible D gene (6 bases). Trimming cost V 4 bases and J 3 bases, with 14 bases left between them. Germline-derived CDR1 and CDR2 are SGHNT and YYREEE (reference sequence). This CDR3 contains 15 residues. The CDR3 DNA reads TGTGCCAGCAGCCCGGGACTCCAAAACTACAATGAGCAGTTCTTC. Translation gives CASSPGLQNYNEQFF.

V usage is TRBV7-3 and J usage is TRBJ2-1, with 13 bases aligning to TRBD2. Germline-derived CDR1 and CDR2 are SGHTA and FQGTGA. The ends lost 5 bases at V and 2 bases at J; junction bases unmatched: 6. The CDR3 has 17 amino acids. For the CDR3, the DNA is TGTGCCAGCAGCCCCCAAGGACTAGCGGGAGCCTACAATGAGCAGTTCTTC. This translates into CASSPQGLAGAYNEQFF.

This clone was seen more than once but under ten times. This chain joins TRBV7-2 and TRBJ2-5; TRBD1 is a possible D gene (6 bases). CDR3 length equals 16 residues. Germline values: CDR1 SGHTA, CDR2 FQGNSA. Trimming cost V 5 bases and J 5 bases, with 21 bases left between them. CDR3 sequence: CASSLGSDRMMETQYF. The CDR3 DNA is TGTGCCAGCAGCCTCGGATCCGACAGGATGATGGAGACCCAGTACTTC.

There are a few counts of this clone. The genes are TRBV5-1 and TRBJ1-1, with D possibly matching TRBD1 (6 bases). The germline gives CDR1 SGHRS, CDR2 YFSETQ. The ends were cut back, 1 base at V and 0 bases at J, with 16 bases in the middle. The CDR3 is 17 residues long. The CDR3 DNA reads as TGCGCCAGCAGCTTGCGTCGCAGGGGAGCCATGAACACTGAAGCTTTCTTT. This codes for CASSLRRRGAMNTEAFF.

CDR3 sequence (DNA): TGTGCCAGTAGACCGACGGGGAACACTGAAGCTTTCTTT. This encodes CASRPTGNTEAFF. The chain is built from TRBV19 and TRBJ1-1, with D unclear. V dropped 6 bases and J dropped 1 base, with 9 bases sitting between them. Looked up from germline, CDR1 is LNHDA and CDR2 is SQIVND (reference sequence). The CDR3 runs 13 residues.

This sequence joins TRBV18 and TRBJ2-5; a possible D gene is TRBD2 (6 bases). The V gene lost 6 bases and the J gene lost 4 bases, with 12 bases spanning the gap. Germline-derived CDR1 and CDR2 are KGHSH and LQKENI. CDR3 length equals 13 residues. CDR3 nucleotides: TGTGCCAGCTCTACGACGGGGGTAGAGACCCAGTACTTC. Protein product: CASSTTGVETQYF.

The rearrangement links TRBV7-3 to TRBJ2-7; 14 nucleotides agree with TRBD2. Germline loops: CDR1 SGHTA, CDR2 FQGTGA. The CDR3 contains 15 residues. After removal of 3 bases from V and 4 bases from J, the junction contained 2 bases not matched to a gene. CDR3 DNA: TGTGCCAGCAGCTTCGGGACTAGCGGGAGTTACGAGCAGTACTTC. It specifies CASSFGTSGSYEQYF.

The CDR3 DNA sequence: TGTGCCAGCAGTGATTGGACAGGGAACCAGCCCCAGCATTTT. This sequence encodes CASSDWTGNQPQHF. The genes are TRBV2 and TRBJ1-5; 8 bases match TRBD1. The CDR3 totals 14 residues. The germline V gene has CDR1 SNHLY and CDR2 FYNNEI. The V gene end was trimmed by 3 bases and the J gene end by 7 bases; junction bases not matched to a gene: 5.

A word on this clone: In the same sample, other DNA sequences code for this CDR3. This chain uses TRBV5-1 with TRBJ2-7; 11 bases are shared with TRBD1. CDR3 length equals 15 residues. In germline, CDR1 is SGHRS, CDR2 YFSETQ. Trimming at V came to 1 base and at J to 2 bases, leaving 2 bases not matched to a gene. The CDR3 DNA reads TGCGCCAGCAGCTTGTCGGGACAGGGGGCCTACGAGCAGTACTTC. The encoded protein is CASSLSGQGAYEQYF.